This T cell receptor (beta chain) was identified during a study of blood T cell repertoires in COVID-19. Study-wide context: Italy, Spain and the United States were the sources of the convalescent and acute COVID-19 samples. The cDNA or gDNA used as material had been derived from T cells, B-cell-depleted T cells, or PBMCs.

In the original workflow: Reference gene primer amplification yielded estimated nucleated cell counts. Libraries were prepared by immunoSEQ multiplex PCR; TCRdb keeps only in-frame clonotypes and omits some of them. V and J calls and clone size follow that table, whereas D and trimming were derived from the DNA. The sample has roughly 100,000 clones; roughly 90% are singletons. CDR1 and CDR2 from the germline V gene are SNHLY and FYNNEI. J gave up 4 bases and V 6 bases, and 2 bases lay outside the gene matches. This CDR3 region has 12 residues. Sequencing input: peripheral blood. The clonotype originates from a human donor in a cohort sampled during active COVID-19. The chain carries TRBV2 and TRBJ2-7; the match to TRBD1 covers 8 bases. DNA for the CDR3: TGTGCCAGCAGGCGACAGGGGTACGAGCAGTACTTC. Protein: CASRRQGYEQYF. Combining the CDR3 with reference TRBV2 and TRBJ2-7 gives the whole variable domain EPEVTQTPSHQVTQMGQEVILRCVPISNHLYFYWYRQILGQKVEFLVSFYNNEISEKSEIFDDQFSVERPDGSNFTLKIRSTKLEDSAMYFCASRRQGYEQYFGPGTRLTVT.